This TCR beta chain was recovered during a study of tumor and adjacent non-tumor tissue in lung cancer. On the study more broadly: Millions of productive TCRbeta reads were obtained per sample on average.

This clonotype was counted once. The target antigen is unknown. TCRbeta libraries were built with three rounds of nested PCR, modified from ARM-PCR. TCRdb analysed the multiplex PCR reads with MiXCR anew, one entry per CDR3 protein. Of around 75,000 distinct CDR3 sequences in the sample, around 70% were seen once. The CDR3 consists of 17 residues. The germline V gene has CDR1 SGDLS and CDR2 YYNGEE. With 3 bases clipped from V and 5 bases from J, the junction kept 6 bases outside the gene matches. The study, taken as a whole, reports: Tumor repertoires had a smaller top 100 clone share than normal lung. Tumor TCR diversity, when higher, was linked to shorter survival. Tumor tissue had significantly higher TCR diversity than normal lung.

The template was RNA from unsorted bulk tissue. The normal lung tissue was taken more than 3 cm from the tumor edge. The J gene is TRBJ2-3, the V gene TRBV9; 16 positions match TRBD2. Sample: distant non-tumor lung tissue. This TCR came from a woman aged 45-60 years with non-small cell lung cancer. DNA for the CDR3: TGTGCCAGCAGCGGCGGGACTAGCGGGAGGGGGGTAGATACGCAGTATTTT. Translated, it gives CASSGGTSGRGVDTQYF.